The entry that follows covers one T cell receptor beta chain sequence. The record originates from a study of CD8+CD57+ T cells in acquired aplastic anemia. TCR beta VDJ and CDR3 were profiled, and genomic DNA was the template. TCRdb analysed the reads with MiXCR anew, one entry per CDR3 protein. Of roughly 180,000 distinct CDR3 sequences in the sample, 45% to 60% were seen once. All sequencing subjects had displayed CD8+CD57+ cell expansion on flow cytometry. CDR1 is LNHDA, CDR2 SQIVND, per germline (reference sequence). V gave up 6 bases and J gave up 3 bases; unmatched junction bases: 11. This CDR3 spans 15 amino acids.

The receptor was isolated from a human donor with aplastic anemia. Sequencing was done on a sample of sorted CD4+, CD8+, or CD8+CD57+ T cells (not recorded which) from PBMCs. J is TRBJ2-7 and V is TRBV19, with TRBD1 matching over 7 bases. DNA for the CDR3: TGTGCCAGTAGCTATTTCGACAGGGTCGGCTACGAGCAGTACTTC. This encodes CASSYFDRVGYEQYF.